This passage covers 28 T cell receptor beta chains from one sample sequenced in a study of response to subunit inactivated influenza vaccine. TCRdb passed the RT-PCR reads through MiXCR, listing each CDR3 protein once. Here the sample spans hundreds of thousands of distinct CDR3 sequences, 10% to 15% being singletons. Sequences were derived from PBMCs from blood, sampled 45 days after vaccination. Receptors originate from a man aged 50 to 60 who received an inactivated influenza vaccine.

The rearrangement joins TRBV20-1 to TRBJ2-7; TRBD1 aligns across 8 bases. V lost 2 bases to trimming and J lost 5 bases; unmatched junction nucleotides: 2. Germline V lookup: CDR1 DFQATT, CDR2 SNEGSKA (reference sequence). The CDR3 is made up of 12 amino acids. The CDR3 sequence: CSARQGADEQYF. The CDR3 bases are TGCAGTGCTAGACAGGGGGCTGACGAGCAGTACTTC.

V gene TRBV7-9 combines with J gene TRBJ2-5; 7 bases are shared with TRBD2. This CDR3 comprises 14 residues. With V trimmed by 3 bases and J by 7 bases, 8 bases remained unmatched. In germline, CDR1 is SEHNR, CDR2 FQNEAQ (reference sequence). As DNA, the CDR3 is TGTGCCAGCAGCTTGGGAGGGAGCACCGGGACCCAGTACTTC. As protein: CASSLGGSTGTQYF.

This clonotype has just a few counts. This chain connects TRBV29-1 to TRBJ2-3; TRBD1 agrees at 8 bases. The junction had 6 bases not matched to a gene; V was cut back by 5 bases and J by 2 bases. CDR1 is SQVTM, CDR2 ANQGSEA, per germline. This CDR3 has 14 residues. The CDR3 spells CSVSTGVYTDTQYF. In nucleotides, the CDR3 is TGCAGCGTTTCGACAGGGGTATACACAGATACGCAGTATTTT.

In its sample, this clonotype was seen a few times. V and J are TRBV5-4 and TRBJ1-1; D perhaps matches TRBD1 (5 bases). This CDR3 is 13 amino acids long. V gave up 4 bases and J gave up 7 bases, with 14 bases separating them. Germline V gene sequence: CDR1 SGHNT, CDR2 YYREEE (reference sequence). The CDR3 sequence is CASSEEQVGEAFF. The CDR3 nucleotides are TGTGCCAGCAGCGAAGAACAGGTGGGTGAAGCTTTCTTT.

The chain has TRBV20-1 and TRBJ2-2, with a weak D call TRBD2 (7 bases). V was pared by 6 bases and J by 6 bases, with 11 bases between. CDR1 is DFQATT, CDR2 SNEGSKA, per germline (reference sequence). CDR3 length: 12 amino acids. CDR3 loop: CSALGGAGELFF. The CDR3, as DNA: TGCAGTGCCCTAGGGGGGGCCGGGGAGCTGTTTTTT.

This chain joins TRBV5-1 and TRBJ2-7; the match to TRBD1 covers 12 bases. Trimming cost V 4 bases and J 6 bases; bases outside gene matches: 11. This CDR3 has 16 amino acids. Germline lookup yields CDR1 SGHRS and CDR2 YFSETQ. The CDR3 region is CASSPGTGGVILEQYF. In DNA, the CDR3 is TGCGCCAGCAGCCCCGGGACAGGGGGCGTGATCCTCGAGCAGTACTTC. The variable domain in full, with the rest retrieved from reference TRBV5-1 and TRBJ2-7, is KAGVTQTPRYLIKTRGQQVTLSCSPISGHRSVSWYQQTPGQGLQFLFEYFSETQRNKGNFPGRFSGRQFSNSRSEMNVSTLELGDSALYLCASSPGTGGVILEQYFGPGTRLTVT.

This clonotype was seen more than once but under ten times. The genes are TRBV7-6 and TRBJ2-7, with a tentative D call TRBD2 (5 bases). This CDR3 is 13 amino acids long. V was pared by 1 base and J by 6 bases, with 10 bases between. Germline V CDR1 and CDR2: SGHVS, FNYEAQ. The CDR3 nucleotides read TGTGCCAGCAGCTTAGGGTTAGGAGGCGAGCAGTACTTC. As protein: CASSLGLGGEQYF.

The chain employs TRBV7-3 and TRBJ2-1, with unresolved D. This CDR3 contains 16 residues. Per the germline V gene, CDR1 is SGHTA and CDR2 is FQGTGA. V was clipped by 7 bases and J by 10 bases, with 26 bases between them. This CDR3 is CASTQNGRSWAGEQFF. The CDR3 region has the DNA TGTGCCAGCACCCAAAATGGACGGTCGTGGGCCGGGGAGCAGTTCTTC.

This clonotype appeared a few times. The chain joins TRBV20-1 to TRBJ2-7; TRBD2 matches at 9 bases. The germline gives CDR1 DFQATT, CDR2 SNEGSKA (reference sequence). The J segment lost 1 base and the V segment lost 0 bases, leaving 13 bases of the junction unmatched. This CDR3 region has 18 residues. The CDR3 DNA reads TGCAGTGCTAGAGATCGTGACAATCGGCGGGGGGGTTCCTACGAGCAGTACTTC. Residues: CSARDRDNRRGGSYEQYF.

V gene TRBV12-3 or TRBV12-4 combines with J gene TRBJ2-1, with TRBD2 matching over 7 bases. The length of the CDR3 is 13 residues. V lost 7 bases to trimming and J lost 6 bases; unmatched junction nucleotides: 6. In DNA form, the CDR3 reads TGTGCCAGCAACCACCCGGGGGGCAATGAGCAGTTCTTC. It is translated as CASNHPGGNEQFF.

This clonotype showed up just a few times. The chain uses TRBV6-1 and TRBJ2-7; 9 nucleotides agree with TRBD1. This CDR3 has 14 amino acids. Per germline, CDR1 MNHNS and CDR2 SASEGT. Trimming removed 5 bases from V and 5 bases from J; junction bases left unmatched: 7. CDR3 region: CASSPGQGLNEQYF. The CDR3 coding sequence is TGTGCCAGCAGTCCGGGACAGGGTCTTAACGAGCAGTACTTC.

The chain joins TRBV2 to TRBJ2-7; 8 bases are shared with TRBD2. The CDR3 contains 17 residues. Germline V lookup: CDR1 SNHLY, CDR2 FYNNEI. The CDR3 sequence is CTISLRGIKAGAGEQYF. CDR3 coding DNA: TGTACCATCAGTTTAAGGGGAATAAAAGCGGGGGCAGGCGAGCAGTACTTC. The full variable domain, completed using reference TRBV2 and TRBJ2-7, is EPEVTQTPSHQVTQMGQEVILRCVPISNHLYFYWYRQILGQKVEFLVSFYNNEISEKSEIFDDQFSVERPDGSNFTLKIRSTKLEDSAMYFCTISLRGIKAGAGEQYFGPGTRLTVT.

The chain has TRBV15 and TRBJ2-6; TRBD1 might be the D (5 bases). The germline CDR1 and CDR2 sequences are LNHNV and YYDKDF (reference sequence). Trimming removed 3 bases from V and 0 bases from J, with 9 bases in between. The CDR3 extends over 16 amino acids. The chain's CDR3 is CATSRDIDSGANVLTF. CDR3 bases: TGTGCCACCAGCAGGGACATCGACTCTGGGGCCAACGTCCTGACTTTC.

The CDR3: CATSARLAGLAGSADTQYF. DNA for the CDR3: TGTGCCACCAGCGCGAGACTAGCGGGTTTAGCGGGTAGCGCAGATACGCAGTATTTT. The chain uses TRBV15 and TRBJ2-3; 10 bases line up with TRBD2. Looked up from germline, CDR1 is LNHNV and CDR2 is YYDKDF (reference sequence). This CDR3 has 19 residues. V lost 5 bases to trimming and J lost 4 bases; unmatched junction nucleotides: 18. Together with reference TRBV15 and TRBJ2-3, the CDR3 gives the full variable domain: DAMVIQNPRYQVTQFGKPVTLSCSQTLNHNVMYWYQQKSSQAPKLLFHYYDKDFNNEADTPDNFQSRRPNTSFCFLDIRSPGLGDTAMYLCATSARLAGLAGSADTQYFGPGTRLTVL.

The chain employs TRBV10-3 and TRBJ2-7; 7 nucleotides agree with TRBD2. The CDR3 has 15 residues. The V gene's germline CDR1 is ENHRY and CDR2 SYGVKD. The V gene end was trimmed by 0 bases and the J gene end by 2 bases; junction bases not matched to a gene: 4. This CDR3 is CAISESSSGPYEQYF. CDR3 bases: TGTGCCATCAGTGAGTCGTCTAGCGGACCCTACGAGCAGTACTTC.

V gene TRBV5-5 combines with J gene TRBJ1-4, with D maybe TRBD1 (5 bases). CDR3 size: 16 residues. The ends were cut back, 0 bases at V and 7 bases at J, with 16 bases in the middle. The germline gives CDR1 SGHKS, CDR2 YYEKEE (reference sequence). The DNA for the CDR3 is TGTGCCAGCAGCTTGGCCTCGGCAGGGTATGGTGAAAAACTGTTTTTT. Amino acids: CASSLASAGYGEKLFF.

This chain joins TRBV7-9 and TRBJ1-4, with 11 bases identical to TRBD1. CDR3 length equals 14 residues. With 7 bases clipped from V and 7 bases from J, the junction kept 5 bases outside the gene matches. The germline V gene has CDR1 SEHNR and CDR2 FQNEAQ (reference sequence). This CDR3 is CASTPDRGLEKLFF. The CDR3 nucleotides read TGTGCCAGCACCCCGGACAGGGGGCTTGAAAAACTGTTTTTT.

A single count supports this clonotype. The CDR3 DNA sequence: TGTGCCAGCAGCCTCGTGGGCACGGTCTCCTACAATGAGCAGTTCTTC. It encodes CASSLVGTVSYNEQFF. The chain combines TRBV3-1 with TRBJ2-1; no clear D gene. Trimming shortened V by 4 bases and J by 0 bases, and 13 bases separated the two germline ends. The germline gives CDR1 LGHDT, CDR2 YNNKEL (reference sequence). There are 16 residues in the CDR3.

This clonotype was observed many times. The chain is built from TRBV12-3 or TRBV12-4 and TRBJ2-5, with a tentative D call TRBD2 (5 bases). The CDR3 contains 13 residues. V was shortened by 2 bases and J by 3 bases, with 7 bases between the two germline ends. The CDR3, as DNA: TGTGCCAGCAGTTTACACGGGGAAGAGACCCAGTACTTC. The encoded protein is CASSLHGEETQYF.

This clonotype was observed a handful of times. The chain has TRBV18 and TRBJ2-7; D is perhaps TRBD1 or TRBD2 (6 bases each). Germline CDR1 KGHSH, CDR2 LQKENI. With 1 base removed from V and 2 bases from J, the gap between germline ends came to 15 bases. The CDR3 is 16 amino acids. CDR3 DNA: TGTGCCAGCTCACCACGGGGGGCAGGGAACCCCTACGAGCAGTACTTC. The encoded protein is CASSPRGAGNPYEQYF.

V usage is TRBV20-1 and J usage is TRBJ2-1, with 11 bases lining up with TRBD2. The junction had 17 bases not matched to a gene; V was cut back by 5 bases and J by 8 bases. CDR3 size: 17 residues. Per the germline V gene, CDR1 is DFQATT and CDR2 is SNEGSKA (reference sequence). The CDR3, as DNA: TGCAGTGCTCGAGCTGGGCTAGCGGGAGGATCCGTCCATGAGCAGTTCTTC. Residues: CSARAGLAGGSVHEQFF.

The CDR3 protein is CASSEWGETDTGELFF. The CDR3 region has the DNA TGCGCCAGCAGCGAATGGGGGGAAACGGACACCGGGGAGCTGTTTTTT. V gene TRBV5-1 combines with J gene TRBJ2-2; maybe TRBD2 (6 bases). Germline assignment: CDR1 SGHRS and CDR2 YFSETQ. This CDR3 is 16 amino acids long. Between the trimmed V and J ends, which lost 4 bases and 3 bases, there was a span of 16 bases. Full variable domain (rest looked up from reference TRBV5-1 and TRBJ2-2): KAGVTQTPRYLIKTRGQQVTLSCSPISGHRSVSWYQQTPGQGLQFLFEYFSETQRNKGNFPGRFSGRQFSNSRSEMNVSTLELGDSALYLCASSEWGETDTGELFFGEGSRLTVL.

V is TRBV18 and J is TRBJ2-7; 8 nucleotides align to TRBD1. The CDR3 is made up of 16 amino acids. Germline V gene sequence: CDR1 KGHSH, CDR2 LQKENI. Trimming at V came to 4 bases and at J to 1 base, leaving 9 bases not matched to a gene. CDR3 amino acids: CASSQSLDRVSYEQYF. The CDR3, as DNA: TGTGCCAGCTCACAATCCCTGGACAGGGTTTCCTACGAGCAGTACTTC.

This clonotype was seen at least ten times. The genes are TRBV6-2 or TRBV6-3 and TRBJ2-7; D not resolved. Trimming removed 2 bases from V and 1 base from J, with 6 bases in between. This CDR3 has 13 residues. Looked up from germline, CDR1 is MNHEY and CDR2 is SVGEGT. This CDR3 reads CASSYVGSYEQYF. In nucleotides, the CDR3 is TGTGCCAGCAGTTACGTTGGGTCCTACGAGCAGTACTTC.

This clonotype was detected a few times. The genes are TRBV29-1 and TRBJ2-1; D is possibly TRBD1 or TRBD2 (5 bases each). Germline V lookup: CDR1 SQVTM, CDR2 ANQGSEA. CDR3 size: 16 residues. The CDR3 sequence is CSLTGLGPDSYNEQFF. The CDR3 DNA sequence: TGCAGTCTAACGGGGCTGGGACCGGATTCCTACAATGAGCAGTTCTTC.

The gene calls are TRBV12-3 or TRBV12-4 and TRBJ1-2; D perhaps matches TRBD1 (5 bases). The CDR3 has 14 amino acids. V lost 6 bases and J lost 3, with 14 bases in between. The CDR3 region has the DNA TGTGCCAGCAGAACCCCGGGGCCAGACTATGGCTACACCTTC. This encodes CASRTPGPDYGYTF.

As concerns this clonotype: One end of the junction fails to match germline, which may point to a read error. The chain is built from TRBV12-3 or TRBV12-4 and TRBJ1-1, with unresolved D. The CDR3 length is 12 residues. CDR3 sequence reads: CANSPEYTEAFF. The CDR3 DNA reads as TGTGCCAACAGTCCCGAGTACACTGAAGCTTTCTTT.

This clonotype was seen ten or more times. The chain links TRBV5-1 to TRBJ2-7, with 10 bases aligning to TRBD1. CDR3 size: 15 residues. The germline gives CDR1 SGHRS, CDR2 YFSETQ. V trimming: 1 base; J trimming: 4 bases; junction bases outside the gene matches: 5. DNA for the CDR3: TGCGCCAGCAGCTTGCCTGGGACAGGGGCATACGAGCAGTACTTC. Amino acid sequence: CASSLPGTGAYEQYF.